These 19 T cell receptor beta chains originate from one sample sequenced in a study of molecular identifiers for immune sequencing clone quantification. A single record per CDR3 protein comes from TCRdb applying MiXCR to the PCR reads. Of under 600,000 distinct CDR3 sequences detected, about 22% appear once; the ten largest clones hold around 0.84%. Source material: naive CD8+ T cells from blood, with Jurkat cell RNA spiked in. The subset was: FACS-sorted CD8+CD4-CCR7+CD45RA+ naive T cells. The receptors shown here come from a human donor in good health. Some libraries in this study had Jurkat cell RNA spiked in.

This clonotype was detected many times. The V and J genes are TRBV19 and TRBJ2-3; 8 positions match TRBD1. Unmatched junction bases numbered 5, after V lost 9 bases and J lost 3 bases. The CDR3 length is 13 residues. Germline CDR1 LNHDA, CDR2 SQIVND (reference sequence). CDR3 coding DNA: TGTGCCAGCTTGGACAGGGAGACAGATACGCAGTATTTT. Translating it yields CASLDRETDTQYF.

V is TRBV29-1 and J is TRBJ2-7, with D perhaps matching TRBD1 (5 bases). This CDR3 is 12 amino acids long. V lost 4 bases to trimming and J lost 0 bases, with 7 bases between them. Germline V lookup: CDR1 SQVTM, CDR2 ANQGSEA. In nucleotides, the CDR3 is TGCAGCGTTGTGACAGACTCCTACGAGCAGTACTTC. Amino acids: CSVVTDSYEQYF.

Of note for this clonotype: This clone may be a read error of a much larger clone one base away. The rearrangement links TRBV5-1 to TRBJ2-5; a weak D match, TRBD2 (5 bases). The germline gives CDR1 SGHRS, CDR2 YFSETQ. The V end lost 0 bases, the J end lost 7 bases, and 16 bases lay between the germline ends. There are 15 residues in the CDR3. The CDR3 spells CASSLDWQAGGTQYF. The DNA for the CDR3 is TGCGCCAGCAGCTTGGACTGGCAGGCGGGCGGGACCCAGTACTTC.

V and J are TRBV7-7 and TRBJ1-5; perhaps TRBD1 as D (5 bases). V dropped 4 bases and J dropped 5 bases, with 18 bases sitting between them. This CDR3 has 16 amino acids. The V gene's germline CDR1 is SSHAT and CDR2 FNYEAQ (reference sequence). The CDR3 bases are TGTGCCAGCAGCTCCGAGGACATTTTATCGGATCAGCCCCAGCATTTT. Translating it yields CASSSEDILSDQPQHF.

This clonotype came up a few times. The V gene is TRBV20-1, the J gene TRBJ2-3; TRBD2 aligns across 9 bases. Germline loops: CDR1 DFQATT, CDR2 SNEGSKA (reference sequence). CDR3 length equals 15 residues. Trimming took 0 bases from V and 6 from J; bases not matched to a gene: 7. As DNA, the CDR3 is TGCAGTGCTAGAGATGGCGCTAGCGGGGAGGATACGCAGTATTTT. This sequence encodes CSARDGASGEDTQYF.

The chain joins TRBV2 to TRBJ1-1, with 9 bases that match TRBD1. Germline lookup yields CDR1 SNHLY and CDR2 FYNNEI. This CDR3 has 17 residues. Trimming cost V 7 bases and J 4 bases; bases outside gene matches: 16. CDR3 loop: CASMRQGVEFGRTEAFF. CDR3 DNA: TGTGCCAGCATGAGACAGGGGGTAGAATTTGGTCGCACTGAAGCTTTCTTT.

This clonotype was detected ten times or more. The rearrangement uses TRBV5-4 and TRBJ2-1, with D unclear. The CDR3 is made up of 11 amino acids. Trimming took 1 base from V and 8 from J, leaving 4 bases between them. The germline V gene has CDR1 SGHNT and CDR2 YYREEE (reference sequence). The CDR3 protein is CASSLTDEQFF. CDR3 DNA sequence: TGTGCCAGCAGCTTGACCGATGAGCAGTTCTTC.

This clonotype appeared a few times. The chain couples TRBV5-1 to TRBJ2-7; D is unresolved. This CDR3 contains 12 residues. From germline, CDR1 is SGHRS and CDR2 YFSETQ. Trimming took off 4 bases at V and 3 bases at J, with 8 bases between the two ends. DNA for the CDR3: TGCGCCAGCAGCAAAAACAGCTACGAGCAGTACTTC. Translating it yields CASSKNSYEQYF.

The CDR3 coding sequence is TGTGCCAGCAGCTTAGGGGGGGCGATCTACACAGATACGCAGTATTTT. Its protein is CASSLGGAIYTDTQYF. V usage is TRBV11-2 and J usage is TRBJ2-3; D assignment may be TRBD1 or TRBD2 (6 bases each). V gave up 1 base and J gave up 2 bases, with 13 bases separating them. The length of the CDR3 is 16 residues. Germline V gene data show CDR1 as SGHAT and CDR2 as FQNNGV. The variable domain in full, completed from reference TRBV11-2 and TRBJ2-3, reads EAGVAQSPRYKIIEKRQSVAFWCNPISGHATLYWYQQILGQGPKLLIQFQNNGVVDDSQLPKDRFSAERLKGVDSTLKIQPAKLEDSAVYLCASSLGGAIYTDTQYFGPGTRLTVL.

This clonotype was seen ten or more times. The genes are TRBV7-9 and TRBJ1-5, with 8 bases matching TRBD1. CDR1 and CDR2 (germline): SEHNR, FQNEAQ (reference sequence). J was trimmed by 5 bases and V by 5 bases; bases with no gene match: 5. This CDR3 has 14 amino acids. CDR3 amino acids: CASSLGTGDQPQHF. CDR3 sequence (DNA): TGTGCCAGCAGCCTAGGGACAGGCGATCAGCCCCAGCATTTT.

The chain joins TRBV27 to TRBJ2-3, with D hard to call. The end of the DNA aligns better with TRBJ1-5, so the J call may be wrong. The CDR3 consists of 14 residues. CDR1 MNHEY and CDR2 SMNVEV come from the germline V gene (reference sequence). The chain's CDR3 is CASSPEGITDTQHF. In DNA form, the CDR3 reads TGTGCCAGCAGTCCAGAGGGTATCACAGATACGCAGCATTTT.

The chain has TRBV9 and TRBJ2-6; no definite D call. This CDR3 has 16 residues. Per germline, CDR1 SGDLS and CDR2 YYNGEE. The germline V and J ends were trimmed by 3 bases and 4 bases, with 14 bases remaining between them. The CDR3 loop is CASSAAGSWGANVLTF. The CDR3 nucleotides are TGTGCCAGCAGCGCAGCTGGCTCGTGGGGGGCCAACGTCCTGACTTTC. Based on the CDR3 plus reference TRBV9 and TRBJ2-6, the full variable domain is DSGVTQTPKHLITATGQRVTLRCSPRSGDLSVYWYQQSLDQGLQFLIQYYNGEERAKGNILERFSAQQFPDLHSELNLSSLELGDSALYFCASSAAGSWGANVLTFGAGSRLTVL.

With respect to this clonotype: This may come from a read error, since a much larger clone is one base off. The CDR3 loop is CASSSWGDLTEAFF. In nucleotides, the CDR3 is TGTGCCAGCAGCTCGTGGGGGGATTTGACTGAAGCTTTCTTT. The V call is TRBV5-3, the J call TRBJ1-1, with a weak D call TRBD1 (5 bases). TRBV5-3 is an ORF for which the function is uncertain. The CDR3 is 14 residues long.

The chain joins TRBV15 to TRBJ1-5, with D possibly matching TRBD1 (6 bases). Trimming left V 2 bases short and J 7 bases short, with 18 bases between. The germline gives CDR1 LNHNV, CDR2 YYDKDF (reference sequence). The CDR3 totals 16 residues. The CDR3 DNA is TGTGCCACCAGCAGATCGGGGGAGGTCAGGGGACAGCCCCAGCATTTT. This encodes CATSRSGEVRGQPQHF.

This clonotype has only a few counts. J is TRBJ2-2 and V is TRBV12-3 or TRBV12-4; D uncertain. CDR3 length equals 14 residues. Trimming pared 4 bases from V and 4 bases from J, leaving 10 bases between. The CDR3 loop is CASSSVLITGELFF. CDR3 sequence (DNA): TGTGCCAGCAGTTCCGTTTTGATCACCGGGGAGCTGTTTTTT.

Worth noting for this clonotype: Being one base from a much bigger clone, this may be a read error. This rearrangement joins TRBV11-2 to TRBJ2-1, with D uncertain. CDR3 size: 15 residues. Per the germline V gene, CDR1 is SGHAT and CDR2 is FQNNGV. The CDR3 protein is CASSLYRSSYSEQFF. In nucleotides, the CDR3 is TGTGCCAGCAGCTTATACCGAAGCTCCTACAGTGAGCAGTTCTTC.

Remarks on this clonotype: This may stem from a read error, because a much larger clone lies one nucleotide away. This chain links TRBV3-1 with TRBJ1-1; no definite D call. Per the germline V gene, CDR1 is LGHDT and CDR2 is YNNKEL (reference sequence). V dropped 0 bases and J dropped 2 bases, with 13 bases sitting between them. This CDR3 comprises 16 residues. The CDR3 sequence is CASSQDLRAENTEAFF. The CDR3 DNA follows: TGTGCCAGCAGCCAAGATCTCCGGGCTGAAAACACTGAAGCTTTCTTT.

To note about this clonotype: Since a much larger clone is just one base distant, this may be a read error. For the CDR3, the DNA is TGCAGTGCTGAGGGACAGGAATCCTACGAGCAGTACTTC. This translates into CSAEGQESYEQYF. The chain links TRBV20-1 to TRBJ2-7, with 8 nucleotides matching TRBD1. Germline-derived CDR1 and CDR2 are DFQATT and SNEGSKA (reference sequence). Losses at the gene ends were 5 bases for V and 1 base for J; bases not matched to a gene: 4. The CDR3 contains 13 residues.

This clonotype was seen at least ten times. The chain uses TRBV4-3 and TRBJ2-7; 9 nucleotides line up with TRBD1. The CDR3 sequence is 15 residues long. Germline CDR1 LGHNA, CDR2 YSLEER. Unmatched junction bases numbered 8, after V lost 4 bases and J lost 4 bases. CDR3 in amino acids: CASSPGQGDAYEQYF. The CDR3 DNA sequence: TGCGCCAGCAGCCCGGGACAGGGAGACGCGTACGAGCAGTACTTC.